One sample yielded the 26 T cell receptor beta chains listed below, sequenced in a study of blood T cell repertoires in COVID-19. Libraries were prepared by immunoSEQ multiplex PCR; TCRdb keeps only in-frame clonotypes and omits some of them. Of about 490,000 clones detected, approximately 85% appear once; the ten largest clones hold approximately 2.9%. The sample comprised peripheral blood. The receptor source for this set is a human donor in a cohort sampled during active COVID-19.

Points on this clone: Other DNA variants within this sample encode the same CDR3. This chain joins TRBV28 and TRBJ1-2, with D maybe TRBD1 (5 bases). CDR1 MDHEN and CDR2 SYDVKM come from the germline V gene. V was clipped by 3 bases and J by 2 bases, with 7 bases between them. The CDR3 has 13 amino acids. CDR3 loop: CASSLGGNYGYTF. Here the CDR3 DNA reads TGTGCCAGCAGTTTGGGGGGAAACTATGGCTACACCTTC.

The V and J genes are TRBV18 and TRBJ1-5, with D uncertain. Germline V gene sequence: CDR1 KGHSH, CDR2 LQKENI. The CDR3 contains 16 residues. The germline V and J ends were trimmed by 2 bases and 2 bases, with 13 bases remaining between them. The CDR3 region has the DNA TGTGCCAGCTCACCAGATGAGCTAGTTGGCAATCAGCCCCAGCATTTT. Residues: CASSPDELVGNQPQHF.

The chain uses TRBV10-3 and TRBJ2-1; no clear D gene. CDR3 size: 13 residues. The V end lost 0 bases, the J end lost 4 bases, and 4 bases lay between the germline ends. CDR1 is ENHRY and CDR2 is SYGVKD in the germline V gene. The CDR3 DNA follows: TGTGCCATCAGTGAGTCTTCGTACAATGAGCAGTTCTTC. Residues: CAISESSYNEQFF.

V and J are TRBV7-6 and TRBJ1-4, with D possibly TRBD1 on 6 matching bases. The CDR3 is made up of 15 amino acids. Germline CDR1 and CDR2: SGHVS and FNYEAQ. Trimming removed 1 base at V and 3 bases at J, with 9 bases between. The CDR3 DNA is TGTGCCAGCAGCTTAGTTGGGGGCTCTAATGAAAAACTGTTTTTT. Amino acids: CASSLVGGSNEKLFF.

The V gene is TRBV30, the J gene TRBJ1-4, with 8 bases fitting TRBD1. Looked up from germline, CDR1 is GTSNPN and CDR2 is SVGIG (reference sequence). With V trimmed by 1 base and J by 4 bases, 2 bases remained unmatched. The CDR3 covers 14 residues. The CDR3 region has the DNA TGTGCCTGGAGTGGGACAGGGAATAATGAAAAACTGTTTTTT. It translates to CAWSGTGNNEKLFF.

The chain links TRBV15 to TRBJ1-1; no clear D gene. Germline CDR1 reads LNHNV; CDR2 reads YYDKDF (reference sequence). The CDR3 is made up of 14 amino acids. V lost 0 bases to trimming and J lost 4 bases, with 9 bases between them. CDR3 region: CATSRDSPVTEAFF. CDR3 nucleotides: TGTGCCACCAGCAGAGATTCCCCAGTCACTGAAGCTTTCTTT.

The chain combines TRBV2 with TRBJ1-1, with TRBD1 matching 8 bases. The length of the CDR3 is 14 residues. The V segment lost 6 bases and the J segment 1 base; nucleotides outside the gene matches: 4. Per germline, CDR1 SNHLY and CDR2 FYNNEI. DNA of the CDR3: TGTGCCAGCAGAGGGGGACAGGCGAACACTGAAGCTTTCTTT. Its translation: CASRGGQANTEAFF.

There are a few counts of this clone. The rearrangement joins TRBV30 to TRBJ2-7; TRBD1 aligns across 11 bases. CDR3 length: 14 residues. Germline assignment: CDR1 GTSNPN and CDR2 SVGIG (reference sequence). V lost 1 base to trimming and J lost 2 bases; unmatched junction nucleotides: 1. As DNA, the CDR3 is TGTGCCTGGAGTGCGGGACAGGGGGCCTACGAGCAGTACTTC. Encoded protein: CAWSAGQGAYEQYF.

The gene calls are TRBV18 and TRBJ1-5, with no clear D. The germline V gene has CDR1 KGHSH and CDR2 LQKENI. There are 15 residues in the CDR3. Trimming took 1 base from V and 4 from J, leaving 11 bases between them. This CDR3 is CASSPQATENQPQHF. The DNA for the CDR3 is TGTGCCAGCTCACCACAGGCCACAGAGAATCAGCCCCAGCATTTT.

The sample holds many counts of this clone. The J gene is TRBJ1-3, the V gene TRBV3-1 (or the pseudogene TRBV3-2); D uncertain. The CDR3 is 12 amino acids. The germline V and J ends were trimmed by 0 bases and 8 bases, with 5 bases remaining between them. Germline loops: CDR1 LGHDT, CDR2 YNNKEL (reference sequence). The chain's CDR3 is CASSQERDTIYF. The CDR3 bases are TGTGCCAGCAGCCAAGAGCGAGACACCATATATTTT.

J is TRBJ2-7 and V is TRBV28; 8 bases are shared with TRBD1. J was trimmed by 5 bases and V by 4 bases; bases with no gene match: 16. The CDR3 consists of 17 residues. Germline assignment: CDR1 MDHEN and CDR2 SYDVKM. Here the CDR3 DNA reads TGTGCCAGCAGTTCATTGGAGACAGGGGTTTATCACGACGAGCAGTACTTC. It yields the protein CASSSLETGVYHDEQYF.

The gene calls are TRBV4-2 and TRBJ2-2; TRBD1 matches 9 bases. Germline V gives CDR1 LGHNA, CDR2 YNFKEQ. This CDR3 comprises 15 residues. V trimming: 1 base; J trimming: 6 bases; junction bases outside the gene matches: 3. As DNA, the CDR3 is TGTGCCAGCAGCCAAGGGGACAGGGTGTCCGGGGAGCTGTTTTTT. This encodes CASSQGDRVSGELFF.

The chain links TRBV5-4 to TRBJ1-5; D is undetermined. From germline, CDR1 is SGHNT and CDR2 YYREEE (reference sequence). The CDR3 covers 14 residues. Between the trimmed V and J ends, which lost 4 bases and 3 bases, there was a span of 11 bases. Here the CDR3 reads CASSAGILNQPQHF. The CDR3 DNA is TGTGCCAGCAGCGCCGGGATACTCAATCAGCCCCAGCATTTT.

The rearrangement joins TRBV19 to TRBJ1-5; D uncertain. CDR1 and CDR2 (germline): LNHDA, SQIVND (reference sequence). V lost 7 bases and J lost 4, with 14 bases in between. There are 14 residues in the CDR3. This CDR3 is CASTIGEVNQPQHF. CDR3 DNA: TGTGCCAGTACCATCGGGGAAGTAAATCAGCCCCAGCATTTT.

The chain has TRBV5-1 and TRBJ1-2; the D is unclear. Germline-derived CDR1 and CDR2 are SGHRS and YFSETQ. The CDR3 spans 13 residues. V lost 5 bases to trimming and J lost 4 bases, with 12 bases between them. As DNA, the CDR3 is TGCGCCAGCAGACCCCAAGAGAGCTATGGCTACACCTTC. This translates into CASRPQESYGYTF. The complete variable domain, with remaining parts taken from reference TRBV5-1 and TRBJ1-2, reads KAGVTQTPRYLIKTRGQQVTLSCSPISGHRSVSWYQQTPGQGLQFLFEYFSETQRNKGNFPGRFSGRQFSNSRSEMNVSTLELGDSALYLCASRPQESYGYTFGSGTRLTVV.

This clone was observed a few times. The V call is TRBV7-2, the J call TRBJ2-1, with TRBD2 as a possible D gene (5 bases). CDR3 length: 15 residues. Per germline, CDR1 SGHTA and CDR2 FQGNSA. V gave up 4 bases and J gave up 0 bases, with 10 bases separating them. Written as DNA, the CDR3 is TGTGCCAGCAGCTGGACTCGAAGCTCCTACAATGAGCAGTTCTTC. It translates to CASSWTRSSYNEQFF.

CDR3 sequence reads: CASSFQSAGALTGEQFF. CDR3 coding DNA: TGTGCCAGCAGCTTCCAATCAGCGGGCGCCCTAACGGGTGAGCAGTTCTTC. The V and J genes are TRBV11-2 and TRBJ2-1, with D maybe TRBD2 (6 bases). The CDR3 is 17 amino acids. V lost 3 bases, J lost 9 bases, and 24 bases lay in between. Per the germline V gene, CDR1 is SGHAT and CDR2 is FQNNGV.

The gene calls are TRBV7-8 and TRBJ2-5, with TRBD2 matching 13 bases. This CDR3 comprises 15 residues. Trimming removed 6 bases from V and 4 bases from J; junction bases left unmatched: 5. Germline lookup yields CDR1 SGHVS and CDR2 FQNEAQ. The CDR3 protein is CASRGLAGKAETQYF. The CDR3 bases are TGTGCCAGCAGGGGACTAGCGGGAAAGGCAGAGACCCAGTACTTC.

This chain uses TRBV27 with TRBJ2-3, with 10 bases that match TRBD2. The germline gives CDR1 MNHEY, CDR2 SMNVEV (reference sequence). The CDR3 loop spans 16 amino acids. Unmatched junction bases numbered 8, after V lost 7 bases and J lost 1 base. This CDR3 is CASTLLAGVGTDTQYF. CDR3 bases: TGTGCCAGCACTCTTCTAGCGGGAGTTGGCACAGATACGCAGTATTTT.

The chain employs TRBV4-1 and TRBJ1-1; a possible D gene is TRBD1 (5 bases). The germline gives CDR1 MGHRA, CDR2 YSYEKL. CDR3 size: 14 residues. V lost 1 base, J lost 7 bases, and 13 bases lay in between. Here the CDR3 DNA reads TGCGCCAGCAGCCAAGCCTCCAGGGCAAATGAAGCTTTCTTT. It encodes CASSQASRANEAFF.

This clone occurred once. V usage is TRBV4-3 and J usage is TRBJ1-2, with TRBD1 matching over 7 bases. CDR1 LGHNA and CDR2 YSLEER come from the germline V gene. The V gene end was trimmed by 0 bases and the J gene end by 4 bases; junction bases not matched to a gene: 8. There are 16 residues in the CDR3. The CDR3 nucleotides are TGCGCCAGCAGCCAAGAACAGGGGTTCGGTGGCTATGGCTACACCTTC. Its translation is CASSQEQGFGGYGYTF.

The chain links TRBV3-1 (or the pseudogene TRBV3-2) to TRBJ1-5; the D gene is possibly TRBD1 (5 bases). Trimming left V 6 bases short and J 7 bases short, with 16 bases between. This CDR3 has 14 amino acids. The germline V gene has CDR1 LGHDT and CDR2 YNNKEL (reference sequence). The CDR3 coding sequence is TGTGCCAGCAGTCTACACACGGGGGGGCAGCCCCAGCATTTT. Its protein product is CASSLHTGGQPQHF.

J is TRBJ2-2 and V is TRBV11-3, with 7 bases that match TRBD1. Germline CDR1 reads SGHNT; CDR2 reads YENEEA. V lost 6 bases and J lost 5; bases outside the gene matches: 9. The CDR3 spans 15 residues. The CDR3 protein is CASSSGTASTGELFF. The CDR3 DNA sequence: TGTGCCAGCAGTTCCGGGACAGCAAGTACCGGGGAGCTGTTTTTT.

DNA of the CDR3: TGTGCCAGCTCACGTGACAGCCTCACTGAAGCTTTCTTT. This gives the protein CASSRDSLTEAFF. V is TRBV18 and J is TRBJ1-1; D may be TRBD1 (5 bases). Trimming took off 4 bases at V and 4 bases at J, with 10 bases between the two ends. Germline CDR1 KGHSH, CDR2 LQKENI. This CDR3 is 13 amino acids long.

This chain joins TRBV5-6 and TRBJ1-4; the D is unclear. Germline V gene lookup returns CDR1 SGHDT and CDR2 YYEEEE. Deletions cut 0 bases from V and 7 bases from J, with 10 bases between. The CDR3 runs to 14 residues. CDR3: CASSLGEPGEKLFF. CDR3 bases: TGTGCCAGCAGCTTGGGAGAACCCGGTGAAAAACTGTTTTTT.

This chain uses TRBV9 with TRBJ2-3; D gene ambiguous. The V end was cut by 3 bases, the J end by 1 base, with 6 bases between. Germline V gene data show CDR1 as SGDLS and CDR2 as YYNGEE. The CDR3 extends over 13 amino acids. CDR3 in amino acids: CASSAPRTDTQYF. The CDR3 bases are TGTGCCAGCAGCGCCCCTCGCACAGATACGCAGTATTTT.